This T cell receptor (beta chain) was sequenced for a study of cytomegalovirus exposure and HLA in healthy donors. Broader study findings: A cluster of highly shared sequence variants was likely a sequencing artifact. A later analysis showed TCR association rates differing by HLA locus, peaking at DRB1 and lowest at HLA-C. One variant, a missense change in DCLRE1C, was linked in a later analysis to TCR beta V- and J-gene trimming.

The PCR ran on 60 Vbeta and 13 Jbeta primers. Method: immunoSEQ multiplex PCR; TCRdb's copy keeps in-frame clones and lacks some. The sample has 70,000 or so clones, 55% to 75% seen once. With 4 bases clipped from V and 3 bases from J, the junction kept 4 bases outside the gene matches. The CDR3 has 15 residues. The germline V gene has CDR1 ENHRY and CDR2 SYGVKD. Those who donated were healthy bone marrow donors. In the case of this clone: Its matching antigen is unknown.

The chain combines TRBV10-3 with TRBJ1-1, with TRBD1 identical over 11 bases. Sequencing was carried out using PBMCs. This TCR derives from a woman aged 25 to 39 in good health and CMV-seronegative. CDR3 sequence: CAISGTGGVDTEAFF. The CDR3 DNA reads as TGTGCCATCAGTGGGACAGGGGGCGTCGACACTGAAGCTTTCTTT.